The 15 T cell receptor beta chains in this list originate from one sample, sequenced in a study of preoperative IRX-2 immunotherapy in early breast cancer. Assay used: immunoSEQ multiplex PCR; TCRdb lists only in-frame clones, some missing. The sample lists around 25,000 clones; about 77% were seen once. Treatment given: preoperative locoregional IRX-2 cytokine immunotherapy. The source was lymph node tissue, collected before IRX-2 immunotherapy. The receptors come from a human donor with breast cancer.

This sequence joins TRBV6-8 and TRBJ1-3; a weak D match, TRBD1 (5 bases). This CDR3 contains 15 residues. CDR1 and CDR2 from the germline V gene are MNHGY and SAAAGT. With 0 bases removed from V and 13 bases from J, the gap between germline ends came to 19 bases. The CDR3 loop is CASSYSNRGSQPIYF. In DNA, the CDR3 is TGTGCCAGCAGTTACTCGAATCGGGGCAGCCAGCCAATATATTTT.

The rearrangement links TRBV11-3 to TRBJ1-6; D unresolved. Deletions cut 5 bases from V and 7 bases from J, with 15 bases between. This CDR3 comprises 15 residues. Germline V gene data show CDR1 as SGHNT and CDR2 as YENEEA. In DNA, the CDR3 is TGTGCCAGCAGCCAAGTTACAGTCTCGAATTCACCCCTCCACTTT. Amino acids: CASSQVTVSNSPLHF.

The rearrangement joins TRBV28 to TRBJ1-5; D ambiguous. The CDR3 has 16 residues. V was clipped by 3 bases and J by 2 bases, with 14 bases between them. The germline CDR1 and CDR2 sequences are MDHEN and SYDVKM. CDR3 DNA sequence: TGTGCCAGCAGTTTGGGCCCTTCTTCCGGCAATCAGCCCCAGCATTTT. As protein: CASSLGPSSGNQPQHF. The variable domain in full, with the rest retrieved from reference TRBV28 and TRBJ1-5, is DVKVTQSSRYLVKRTGEKVFLECVQDMDHENMFWYRQDPGLGLRLIYFSYDVKMKEKGDIPEGYSVSREKKERFSLILESASTNQTSMYLCASSLGPSSGNQPQHFGDGTRLSIL.

This clone has just a few counts. The chain couples TRBV25-1 to TRBJ1-6; TRBD1 is a possible D gene (6 bases). From germline, CDR1 is MGHDK and CDR2 SYGVNS. The CDR3 runs 17 residues. V lost 2 bases and J lost 7, with 18 bases in between. The CDR3 nucleotides are TGTGCCAGCAGTGAAAGGCGGCAGGGGACATGGAATTCACCCCTCCACTTT. It codes for CASSERRQGTWNSPLHF.

CDR3 residues: CASIKGNTEAFF. The CDR3, as DNA: TGTGCCAGCATAAAAGGGAACACTGAAGCTTTCTTT. The V call is TRBV25-1, the J call TRBJ1-1; D is uncertain. CDR3 size: 12 residues. Germline loops: CDR1 MGHDK, CDR2 SYGVNS. V was pared by 7 bases and J by 1 base, with 7 bases between.

The genes are TRBV7-1 and TRBJ1-6; D ambiguous. TRBV7-1 is filed as an ORF, its function uncertain. V gave up 4 bases and J gave up 7 bases, with 11 bases separating them. This CDR3 contains 14 residues. The CDR3 loop is CASSLVSRNSPLHF. The CDR3 nucleotides read TGTGCCAGCAGCTTAGTTTCAAGGAATTCACCCCTCCACTTT.

For the CDR3, the DNA is TGTGTCAGCAGGCCTACTTCGAGTGGAGATACGCAGTATTTT. Translated: CVSRPTSSGDTQYF. V is TRBV12-5 and J is TRBJ2-3; unclear D gene. This CDR3 spans 14 amino acids. The germline V gene has CDR1 LGHNT and CDR2 FRNRAP.

The rearrangement uses TRBV28 and TRBJ1-3; no firm D call. The CDR3 sequence is 12 residues long. Germline V CDR1 and CDR2: MDHEN, SYDVKM. V was cut by 6 bases and J by 2 bases, with 5 bases left in between. This CDR3 reads CASRNTGNTIYF. The CDR3 bases are TGTGCCAGCAGAAACACTGGAAACACCATATATTTT.

This chain uses TRBV5-1 with TRBJ1-2; TRBD1 agrees at 10 bases. The ends lost 4 bases at V and 7 bases at J; junction bases unmatched: 10. The CDR3 runs 15 residues. CDR1 and CDR2 (germline): SGHRS, YFSETQ. CDR3 sequence reads: CASSETGTGVSGYTF. The CDR3 nucleotides are TGCGCCAGCAGCGAGACCGGGACAGGGGTGTCTGGCTACACCTTC.

J is TRBJ2-3 and V is TRBV29-1; TRBD2 agrees at 9 bases. The CDR3 is 15 amino acids. The V and J ends lost 4 bases and 5 bases, in that order; junction bases with no gene match: 10. Germline CDR1 and CDR2: SQVTM and ANQGSEA. The CDR3 here is CSVVGRGGFLDTQYF. The CDR3 DNA reads as TGCAGCGTTGTCGGGCGGGGGGGATTTTTAGATACGCAGTATTTT.

The chain recombines TRBV5-1 with TRBJ2-5; 7 nucleotides agree with TRBD1. Germline-derived CDR1 and CDR2 are SGHRS and YFSETQ. V gave up 6 bases and J gave up 2 bases; unmatched junction bases: 10. The length of the CDR3 is 15 residues. CDR3 protein: CASTSGQLRQETQYF. As DNA, the CDR3 is TGCGCCAGCACCTCGGGACAGCTTCGTCAAGAGACCCAGTACTTC.

This clone came up once. V gene TRBV14 combines with J gene TRBJ2-5, with D maybe TRBD2 (6 bases). The CDR3 has 17 amino acids. V was clipped by 1 base and J by 0 bases, with 15 bases between them. The V gene's germline CDR1 is SGHDN and CDR2 FVKESK. CDR3 in amino acids: CASSQVGTGEYQETQYF. Written as DNA, the CDR3 is TGTGCCAGCAGCCAAGTCGGGACGGGGGAGTACCAAGAGACCCAGTACTTC.

In its sample, this clone was seen once. The CDR3 nucleotides read TGTGCCAGTAGTATCGGACAGGGGAGGAACTATGGCTACACCTTC. Translated: CASSIGQGRNYGYTF. The chain joins TRBV19 to TRBJ1-2; 9 bases are shared with TRBD1. Germline loops: CDR1 LNHDA, CDR2 SQIVND (reference sequence). There are 15 residues in the CDR3. The J segment lost 2 bases and the V segment lost 3 bases, leaving 4 bases of the junction unmatched.

This clone was seen more than once but under ten times. The V call is TRBV30, the J call TRBJ2-3, with 7 bases matching TRBD2. The CDR3 length is 15 residues. CDR1 is GTSNPN, CDR2 SVGIG, per germline (reference sequence). The trim removed 0 bases at V and 4 bases at J, leaving 7 bases unmatched. Here the CDR3 reads CAWSVSFGRADTQYF. The CDR3 coding sequence is TGTGCCTGGAGTGTAAGCTTTGGGAGGGCAGATACGCAGTATTTT.

V and J are TRBV6-8 and TRBJ2-7; 8 nucleotides align to TRBD1. CDR1 is MNHGY, CDR2 SAAAGT, per germline. The CDR3 runs to 14 residues. V gave up 7 bases and J gave up 0 bases; unmatched junction bases: 5. CDR3 sequence reads: CASTDRGGSYEQYF. The CDR3 nucleotides are TGTGCCAGCACCGACAGGGGTGGCTCCTACGAGCAGTACTTC.